The 2 T cell receptor beta chains reported below all come from one sample, sequenced in a study of metastatic and nonmetastatic thyroid tumors. TCRdb reprocessed the PCR reads via MiXCR. Of tens of thousands of clones listed, more than 15% are singletons. There were no patients who had received any treatment before thyroid surgery. Sequencing used blood. Every receptor here comes from a female donor with papillary thyroid cancer or a benign thyroid nodule (not recorded which). Some clones in this sample may be carry-over from other donors' samples.

The chain employs TRBV20-1 and TRBJ1-4; no clear D gene. The V and J ends lost 2 bases and 0 bases respectively, with 13 bases between them. Germline assignment: CDR1 DFQATT and CDR2 SNEGSKA (reference sequence). The CDR3 loop spans 16 amino acids. The CDR3 is CSARMGSMPTNEKLFF. The CDR3 DNA reads TGCAGTGCTAGAATGGGGAGCATGCCAACTAATGAAAAACTGTTTTTT.

This clone has just one count. This rearrangement joins TRBV2 to TRBJ1-5; 9 positions agree with TRBD1. Germline V lookup: CDR1 SNHLY, CDR2 FYNNEI. CDR3 length equals 16 residues. The J segment lost 6 bases and the V segment lost 0 bases, leaving 6 bases of the junction unmatched. CDR3 DNA sequence: TGTGCCAGCAGTGAAGCGAAACAGGGGGCAGGTCAGCCCCAGCATTTT. This gives the protein CASSEAKQGAGQPQHF.